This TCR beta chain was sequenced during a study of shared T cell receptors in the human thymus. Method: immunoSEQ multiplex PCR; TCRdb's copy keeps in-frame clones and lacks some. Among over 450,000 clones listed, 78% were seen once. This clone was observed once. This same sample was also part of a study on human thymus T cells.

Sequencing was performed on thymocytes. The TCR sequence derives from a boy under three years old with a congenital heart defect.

CDR3 protein: CASSCTGTAAGYGYTF. CDR3 in DNA: TGTGCCAGCTCATGTACAGGGACGGCCGCCGGCTATGGCTACACCTTC. This chain links TRBV18 with TRBJ1-2; TRBD1 might be the D (6 bases). V was trimmed by 5 bases and J by 4 bases, leaving 20 bases between them. CDR1 KGHSH and CDR2 LQKENI come from the germline V gene. The CDR3 covers 16 residues.